These T cell receptor beta chains were read from a single sample in a study of T cell repertoires in cytomegalovirus infection. TCRdb re-called the reads through MiXCR, storing one row per CDR3 protein. The table records approximately 600,000 distinct CDR3 sequences, around 40% of them present only once. These receptors are not linked to any known antigen. The sample consisted of cultured PBMCs, taken from culture after CMV antigen stimulation. All receptors derive from a human donor in good health (CMV status not recorded). Some clones in this sample may be carry-over from other donors' samples. The CDR3 runs from the conserved cysteine through the conserved F or W.

v_call cdr3_aa
TRBV7-4 CASSPLVGAYGYTF
TRBV13 CASSLPGLASEQFF
TRBV12-3/TRBV12-4 CASSPGYQPQHF
TRBV5-1 CASSLVGTTQETQYF
TRBV7-2 CASSYLTWEGNEQFF
TRBV6-6 CASSLGPTTYTGELFF
TRBV7-2 CASSLVLANNEQFF
TRBV20-1 CSAGGGVAYGYTF
TRBV7-2 CASSFDRGSAFF
TRBV5-6 CASSFIIDEQFF
TRBV29-1 CSVDGRGKAFF
TRBV12-3/TRBV12-4 CASSPRGGLTKNIQYF
TRBV2 CASSAGVLARGYTF
TRBV29-1 CSVVGLYGYTF
TRBV5-4 CASSTRTGSTDTQYF
TRBV4-1 CASSQDIGQGWGQPQHF
TRBV2 CASSEEETQYF
TRBV20-1 CSARDDRAGETQYF
TRBV12-3/TRBV12-4 CASRGWGPRDTQYF
TRBV10-3 CAISESRRQGYEQYF
TRBV6-2/TRBV6-3 CASRRTGDEKLFF